The 19 T cell receptor beta chains presented below share a single source sample, sequenced in a study of T cell changes during pregnancy in multiple sclerosis. Method: immunoSEQ multiplex PCR; TCRdb's copy keeps in-frame clones and lacks some. The sample lists some 70,000 clones, 75% to 95% occurring once. This material consisted of peripheral blood, taken in the first trimester of pregnancy. The receptors stem from a female donor with multiple sclerosis, enrolled in a pregnancy study.

The V gene is TRBV18, the J gene TRBJ2-4; tentatively, D is TRBD2 (5 bases). Trimming left V 0 bases short and J 8 bases short, with 11 bases between. The V gene's germline CDR1 is KGHSH and CDR2 LQKENI. The CDR3 covers 14 residues. As DNA, the CDR3 is TGTGCCAGCTCACCACCGGTCACGGGGTACATTCAGTACTTC. Translation gives CASSPPVTGYIQYF.

V and J are TRBV7-9 and TRBJ2-1, with 10 bases that match TRBD1. The CDR3 is 16 amino acids. With 5 bases clipped from V and 8 bases from J, the junction kept 12 bases outside the gene matches. Germline loops: CDR1 SEHNR, CDR2 FQNEAQ (reference sequence). The CDR3 nucleotides are TGTGCCAGCAGCACCGGGACAGGGGCGCAGGTAGATGAGCAGTTCTTC. It yields the protein CASSTGTGAQVDEQFF.

The chain has TRBV7-6 and TRBJ1-2, with a possible D match to TRBD1 (5 bases). Germline loops: CDR1 SGHVS, CDR2 FNYEAQ. The CDR3 extends over 13 amino acids. The V and J ends lost 2 bases and 6 bases respectively, with 10 bases between them. CDR3 region: CASSLRGSHGYTF. The DNA of the CDR3 is TGTGCCAGCAGCTTAAGGGGTTCGCATGGCTACACCTTC.

The chain carries TRBV2 and TRBJ2-7, with TRBD2 as a possible D gene (7 bases). CDR1 is SNHLY, CDR2 FYNNEI, per germline. The CDR3 spans 15 residues. Trimming took off 3 bases at V and 4 bases at J, with 16 bases between the two ends. The CDR3 loop is CASSENRGGWYEQYF. CDR3 DNA sequence: TGTGCCAGCAGTGAGAATAGGGGGGGTTGGTACGAGCAGTACTTC.

V gene TRBV10-1 combines with J gene TRBJ2-1, with TRBD2 matching over 7 bases. This CDR3 contains 14 residues. The germline CDR1 and CDR2 sequences are WNHNN and SYGVQD (reference sequence). Trimming at V came to 0 bases and at J to 9 bases, leaving 5 bases not matched to a gene. The CDR3 protein is CASSESGRNGEQFF. In DNA form, the CDR3 reads TGCGCCAGCAGTGAGTCCGGGAGGAACGGTGAGCAGTTCTTC.

With respect to this clone: Additional DNA sequences in this sample encode the identical CDR3. The rearrangement joins TRBV25-1 to TRBJ2-7; no clear D gene. Trimming cost V 4 bases and J 0 bases, with 7 bases left between them. Germline CDR1 reads MGHDK; CDR2 reads SYGVNS. The length of the CDR3 is 13 residues. CDR3 loop: CASSVTGSYEQYF. DNA for the CDR3: TGTGCCAGCAGTGTAACGGGCTCCTACGAGCAGTACTTC.

The genes are TRBV5-4 and TRBJ1-1, with D unclear. Germline values: CDR1 SGHNT, CDR2 YYREEE (reference sequence). The CDR3 is made up of 15 amino acids. Between the trimmed V and J ends, which lost 0 bases and 5 bases, there was a span of 14 bases. CDR3 nucleotide sequence: TGTGCCAGCAGCTTGGGTTCCGGAGCGGGTACTGAAGCTTTCTTT. Protein sequence: CASSLGSGAGTEAFF.

This chain connects TRBV7-9 to TRBJ2-7, with TRBD1 matching over 9 bases. CDR3 length: 15 amino acids. Germline-derived CDR1 and CDR2 are SEHNR and FQNEAQ (reference sequence). With 1 base clipped from V and 2 bases from J, the junction kept 3 bases outside the gene matches. The CDR3 bases are TGTGCCAGCAGCTTAGGGGGACAGGGAGCCTACGAGCAGTACTTC. This gives the protein CASSLGGQGAYEQYF.

In nucleotides, the CDR3 is TGTGCCAGCAGGGGGGGGACTAGCGGGACCACAGATACGCAGTATTTT. Amino acid sequence: CASRGGTSGTTDTQYF. The chain employs TRBV6-4 and TRBJ2-3; 13 bases line up with TRBD2. The V gene end was trimmed by 6 bases and the J gene end by 2 bases; junction bases not matched to a gene: 5. This CDR3 is built from 16 residues. CDR1 and CDR2 (germline): MRHNA, SNTAGT.

The CDR3 coding sequence is TGTGGAAGCCGCAGGGATCGGGATGGCTACACCTTC. It specifies CGSRRDRDGYTF. The rearrangement joins TRBV6-1 to TRBJ1-2; TRBD1 might be the D (5 bases). The CDR3 loop spans 12 amino acids. Germline values: CDR1 MNHNS, CDR2 SASEGT.

The rearrangement links TRBV7-2 to TRBJ1-1, with D possibly matching TRBD1 (5 bases). Per the germline V gene, CDR1 is SGHTA and CDR2 is FQGNSA. CDR3 length: 14 residues. V gave up 1 base and J gave up 4 bases, with 10 bases separating them. CDR3 residues: CASSLGNTGTEAFF. The CDR3 DNA follows: TGTGCCAGCAGCTTAGGGAACACAGGCACTGAAGCTTTCTTT.

The genes are TRBV2 and TRBJ1-1; D gene ambiguous. Trimming removed 5 bases from V and 3 bases from J, with 4 bases in between. The CDR3 is made up of 11 amino acids. Germline V gene sequence: CDR1 SNHLY, CDR2 FYNNEI. The CDR3 sequence: CASSYDTEAFF. CDR3 bases: TGTGCCAGCAGTTATGACACTGAAGCTTTCTTT.

The chain recombines TRBV7-9 with TRBJ2-3; 9 positions agree with TRBD2. The junction had 11 bases not matched to a gene; V was cut back by 3 bases and J by 4 bases. The length of the CDR3 is 17 residues. Germline values: CDR1 SEHNR, CDR2 FQNEAQ (reference sequence). In DNA, the CDR3 is TGTGCCAGCAGCTTGGCGGGGCGGGAGGGCCGCGCAGATACGCAGTATTTT. Translating it yields CASSLAGREGRADTQYF.

This rearrangement joins TRBV18 to TRBJ1-1; D remains ambiguous. Germline-derived CDR1 and CDR2 are KGHSH and LQKENI. V was cut by 5 bases and J by 10 bases, with 17 bases left in between. This CDR3 is built from 13 residues. This chain's CDR3 is CASSATAISPAFF. The CDR3 region has the DNA TGTGCCAGCTCAGCTACAGCTATATCTCCAGCTTTCTTT.

The rearrangement joins TRBV25-1 to TRBJ1-6, with D hard to call. V lost 1 base, J lost 6 bases, and 7 bases lay in between. The CDR3 runs to 14 residues. Germline CDR1 MGHDK, CDR2 SYGVNS. DNA for the CDR3: TGTGCCAGCAGTGAATCAGGTCTTAATTCACCCCTCCACTTT. It specifies CASSESGLNSPLHF.

V and J are TRBV2 and TRBJ2-5; 9 bases fit TRBD2. The length of the CDR3 is 15 residues. From germline, CDR1 is SNHLY and CDR2 FYNNEI. After removal of 2 bases from V and 2 bases from J, the junction contained 3 bases not matched to a gene. The CDR3 spells CASSEQRGEQETQYF. DNA for the CDR3: TGTGCCAGCAGTGAACAGCGGGGGGAACAAGAGACCCAGTACTTC.

The chain is built from TRBV19 and TRBJ1-2; possibly TRBD1 for D (6 bases). CDR1 LNHDA and CDR2 SQIVND come from the germline V gene (reference sequence). V was shortened by 2 bases and J by 4 bases, with 11 bases between the two germline ends. The CDR3 has 14 amino acids. This CDR3 is CASSISRGTYGYTF. The CDR3, as DNA: TGTGCCAGTAGTATATCCAGGGGCACCTATGGCTACACCTTC.

V and J are TRBV27 and TRBJ2-3; D perhaps matches TRBD2 (6 bases). V shed 4 bases and J shed 8 bases, with 19 bases lying between them. Germline CDR1 reads MNHEY; CDR2 reads SMNVEV (reference sequence). The CDR3 loop spans 15 amino acids. In nucleotides, the CDR3 is TGTGCCAGCAGTTCCCGGGACTCCCTTCGGGGTACGCAGTATTTT. Protein sequence: CASSSRDSLRGTQYF.

This sequence joins TRBV7-8 and TRBJ2-3; D unclear. V was shortened by 4 bases and J by 1 base, with 9 bases between the two germline ends. Germline V lookup: CDR1 SGHVS, CDR2 FQNEAQ. This CDR3 has 14 amino acids. The CDR3, as DNA: TGTGCCAGCAGCTCTAACGCGGGCACAGATACGCAGTATTTT. Translating gives CASSSNAGTDTQYF.